This TCR beta chain was captured in a study of blood T cell repertoires in COVID-19. The CDR3 runs 15 residues. Germline V gene data show CDR1 as MGHRA and CDR2 as YSYEKL. Trimming removed 0 bases from V and 1 base from J, with 4 bases in between. Libraries were prepared by immunoSEQ multiplex PCR; TCRdb keeps only in-frame clonotypes and omits some of them. The table shows about 200,000 clones, with around 88% occurring only once. The chain combines TRBV4-1 with TRBJ1-6; D unclear. This sequence originates from a man aged 40-55 years with acute COVID-19. The sample was PBMCs or T cells enriched from blood (not recorded which). CDR3 coding DNA: TGCGCCAGCAGCCAAGACAGATCCTATAATTCACCCCTCCACTTT. Protein sequence: CASSQDRSYNSPLHF.